This T cell receptor (beta chain) originates from a study of beta chain features in type 1 diabetes. Study summary: Patients shared similar age, gender and cell yields with healthy donors. Summed over all samples, the examined sorted cells came to 85 million to 140 million.

Germline V gives CDR1 SQVTM, CDR2 ANQGSEA. Trimming at V came to 7 bases and at J to 5 bases, leaving 12 bases not matched to a gene. The CDR3 runs 14 residues. This clone was seen a handful of times. Its target is not known. Expressed TCRB transcripts were sequenced because the isolated RNA had all been reverse transcribed beforehand. Data came from immunoSEQ multiplex PCR; TCRdb stores just in-frame clones and leaves some out. Of about 710,000 clones detected, more than 12% appear once; the ten largest clones hold 0.035% to 0.045%. Whole-study results and caveats: Moderate yet significant TCRB CDR3 shortening was seen in Type 1 diabetes patients in all four CD4+ subsets. cDNA sequencing could over-represent cells with high TCR expression.

Each donor gave one heparinised blood draw averaging approximately 100 mL. This receptor was identified in a man aged 18 to 29 with type 1 diabetes. The sequenced sample was naive CD4+ T cells from blood. The V and J genes are TRBV29-1 and TRBJ2-5, with 8 bases fitting TRBD1. The DNA for the CDR3 is TGCAGCGCCCCAGAGGCAGGGGGCAGGGAGACCCAGTACTTC. It is translated as CSAPEAGGRETQYF.